One sample yielded the 6 T cell receptor beta chains listed below, sequenced in a study of blood T cell repertoires in COVID-19. Only in-frame clones appear in the TCRdb table, and some are missing; sequencing was by immunoSEQ multiplex PCR. The sample yields more than 150,000 clones, around 95% seen once. The material sequenced was peripheral blood. These receptors all stem from a young man with COVID-19, enrolled during active disease.

The V gene is TRBV6-5, the J gene TRBJ1-1; TRBD1 agrees at 7 bases. This CDR3 is 11 amino acids long. The germline V gene has CDR1 MNHEY and CDR2 SVGAGI. J lost 10 bases, V lost 5 bases, and 4 bases had no gene match. CDR3: CASSTQGTAFF. The CDR3 DNA follows: TGTGCCAGCAGTACACAGGGGACAGCTTTCTTT.

The chain is built from TRBV5-1 and TRBJ2-7; a possible D gene is TRBD1 (5 bases). V was cut by 4 bases and J by 13 bases, with 15 bases left in between. The CDR3 has 11 residues. Germline CDR1 and CDR2: SGHRS and YFSETQ. CDR3 residues: CASSDTGYIYF. In nucleotides, the CDR3 is TGCGCCAGCAGCGACACAGGTTATATTTACTTC.

The chain is built from TRBV4-2 and TRBJ1-5; D is perhaps TRBD1 (5 bases). From germline, CDR1 is LGHNA and CDR2 YNFKEQ. The CDR3 is 14 amino acids. V was shortened by 0 bases and J by 7 bases, with 10 bases between the two germline ends. CDR3 loop: CASSQETGGQPQHF. The CDR3 nucleotides are TGTGCCAGCAGCCAAGAGACGGGGGGGCAGCCCCAGCATTTT.

The CDR3 sequence: CASSEGGLGYGYTF. CDR3 in DNA: TGTGCCAGCAGTGAAGGAGGGTTGGGCTATGGCTACACCTTC. The V call is TRBV6-4, the J call TRBJ1-2; D call uncertain. Looked up from germline, CDR1 is MRHNA and CDR2 is SNTAGT. V was pared by 3 bases and J by 4 bases, with 12 bases between. The CDR3 spans 14 residues.

Of note for this clone: The same CDR3 can be traced to other DNA sequences in this sample. The genes are TRBV19 and TRBJ1-1; TRBD1 matches 9 bases. The CDR3 is 13 amino acids. In germline, CDR1 is LNHDA, CDR2 SQIVND (reference sequence). The trim removed 3 bases at V and 5 bases at J, leaving 1 base unmatched. The CDR3 DNA reads TGTGCCAGTAGTATGACAGGGGGTACTGAAGCTTTCTTT. It codes for CASSMTGGTEAFF.

The chain carries TRBV4-2 and TRBJ1-4; D unclear. V was shortened by 4 bases and J by 5 bases, with 11 bases between the two germline ends. The length of the CDR3 is 14 residues. Germline V gene data show CDR1 as LGHNA and CDR2 as YNFKEQ. CDR3 in DNA: TGTGCCAGCAGCCGAGGAAATGGGAATGAAAAACTGTTTTTT. It is translated as CASSRGNGNEKLFF.